This T cell receptor (beta chain) was identified in a study of T cells after yellow fever vaccination. Across the study: SMART-Seq v4 Ultra Low Input served to prepare low-cell-number fractions. General study points: Most clones from primary vaccination were detected again post-booster (just over 95% CD4, roughly 85% CD8). Some clonotypes were seen in both the CD4 and the CD8 compartments. These made up a small share and likely arose from convergent recombination.

This clonotype occurred a few times. Its antigen remains unidentified. Germline values: CDR1 DFQATT, CDR2 SNEGSKA (reference sequence). CDR3 length equals 16 residues. The J segment lost 3 bases and the V segment lost 0 bases, leaving 5 bases of the junction unmatched. Synthesis of TCR cDNA relied on 5'RACE template switching, which attached a universal primer site and UMIs. In TCRdb, the 5' RACE reads were re-called with MiXCR into one record per CDR3 protein. There are about 63,000 distinct CDR3 sequences in the sample; approximately 7% occur only once, and 36% lies in the top ten. This specimen was CD8+ T cells sorted from PBMCs, taken 15 days after the yellow fever booster vaccination. The chain combines TRBV20-1 with TRBJ2-2; TRBD2 matches at 9 bases. This clonotype was sampled from a man between 25 and 39 years old who received the YFV17D yellow fever vaccine. This CDR3 is CSARDKQREDTGELFF. The DNA for the CDR3 is TGCAGTGCTAGAGATAAGCAGCGGGAGGACACCGGGGAGCTGTTTTTT.